Each of the 3 T cell receptor beta chains below was sequenced from the same sample in a study of blood T cell repertoires in COVID-19. Repertoires were generated with immunoSEQ multiplex PCR, while TCRdb's copy carries only in-frame clones and drops some. The table includes roughly 250,000 clones, under 85% detected once. Sequencing input: peripheral blood. These TCRs come from a human donor in a cohort sampled during active COVID-19.

The chain recombines TRBV29-1 with TRBJ2-2; D ambiguous. The CDR3 totals 13 residues. Germline lookup yields CDR1 SQVTM and CDR2 ANQGSEA. Trimming took 4 bases from V and 2 from J, leaving 8 bases between them. CDR3 amino acids: CSVAQFNTGELFF. DNA for the CDR3: TGCAGCGTTGCACAGTTTAACACCGGGGAGCTGTTTTTT.

The chain recombines TRBV9 with TRBJ2-5, with D tentatively TRBD2 (6 bases). CDR3 length equals 14 residues. Trimming removed 2 bases from V and 5 bases from J, with 13 bases in between. The germline gives CDR1 SGDLS, CDR2 YYNGEE. The DNA of the CDR3 is TGTGCCAGCAGCGTCGGGACTCCGGGGGAGACCCAGTACTTC. This gives the protein CASSVGTPGETQYF.

The chain links TRBV6-5 to TRBJ1-6; 7 bases match TRBD1. The CDR3 has 15 residues. V lost 8 bases to trimming and J lost 0 bases; unmatched junction nucleotides: 4. CDR1 and CDR2 from the germline V gene are MNHEY and SVGAGI. The CDR3, as DNA: TGTGCCAGCCAGGACAGGAGCTCCTATAATTCACCCCTCCACTTT. Translated: CASQDRSSYNSPLHF.